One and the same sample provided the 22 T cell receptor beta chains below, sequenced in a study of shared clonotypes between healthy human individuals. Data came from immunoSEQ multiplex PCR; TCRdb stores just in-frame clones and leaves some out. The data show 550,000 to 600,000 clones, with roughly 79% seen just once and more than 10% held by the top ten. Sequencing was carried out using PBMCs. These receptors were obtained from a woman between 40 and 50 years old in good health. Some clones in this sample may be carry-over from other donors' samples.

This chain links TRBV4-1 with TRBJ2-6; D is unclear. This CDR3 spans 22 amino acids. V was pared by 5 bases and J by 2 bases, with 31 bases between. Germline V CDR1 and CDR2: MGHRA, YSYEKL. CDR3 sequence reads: CASSGFFSPGPFIGAGANVLTF. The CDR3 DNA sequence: TGCGCCAGCAGCGGATTTTTTTCTCCCGGACCTTTCATTGGGGCTGGGGCCAACGTCCTGACTTTC.

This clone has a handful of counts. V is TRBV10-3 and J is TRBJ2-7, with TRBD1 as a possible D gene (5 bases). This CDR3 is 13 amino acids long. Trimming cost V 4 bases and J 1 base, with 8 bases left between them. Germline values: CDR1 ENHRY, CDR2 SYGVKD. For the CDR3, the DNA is TGTGCCATCAGTGGCCAGGGTTCCTACGAGCAGTACTTC. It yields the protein CAISGQGSYEQYF.

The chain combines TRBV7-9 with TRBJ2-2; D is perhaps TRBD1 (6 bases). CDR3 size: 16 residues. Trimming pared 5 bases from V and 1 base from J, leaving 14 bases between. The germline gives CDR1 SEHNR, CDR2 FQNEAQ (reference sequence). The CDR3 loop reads CASSPYGTLNTGELFF. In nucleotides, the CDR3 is TGTGCCAGCAGCCCCTATGGGACATTGAACACCGGGGAGCTGTTTTTT.

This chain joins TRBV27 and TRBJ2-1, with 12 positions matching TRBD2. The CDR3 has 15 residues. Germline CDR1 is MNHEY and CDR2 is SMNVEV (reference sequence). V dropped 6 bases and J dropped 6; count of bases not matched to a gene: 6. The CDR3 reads CASSQGTSGSNEQFF. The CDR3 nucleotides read TGTGCCAGCAGCCAAGGGACTAGCGGGTCCAATGAGCAGTTCTTC.

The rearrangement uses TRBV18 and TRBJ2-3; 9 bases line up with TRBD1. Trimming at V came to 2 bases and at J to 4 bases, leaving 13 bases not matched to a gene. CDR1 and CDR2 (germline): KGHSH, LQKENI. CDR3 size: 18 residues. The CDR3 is CASSPTPSGTGRADTQYF. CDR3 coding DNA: TGTGCCAGCTCACCAACCCCCTCCGGGACAGGGAGGGCAGATACGCAGTATTTT.

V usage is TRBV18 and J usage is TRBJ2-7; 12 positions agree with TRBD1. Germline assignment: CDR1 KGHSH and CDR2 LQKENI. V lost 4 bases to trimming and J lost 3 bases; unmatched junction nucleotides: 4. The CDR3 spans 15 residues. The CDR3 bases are TGTGCCAGCTCACAGGGACAGGGGGCGCGCTACGAGCAGTACTTC. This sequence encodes CASSQGQGARYEQYF.

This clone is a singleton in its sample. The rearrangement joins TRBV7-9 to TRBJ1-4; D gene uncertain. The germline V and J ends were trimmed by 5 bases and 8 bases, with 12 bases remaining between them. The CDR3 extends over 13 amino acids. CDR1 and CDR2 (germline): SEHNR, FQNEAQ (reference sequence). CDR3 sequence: CASSTVAQEKLFF. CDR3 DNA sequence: TGTGCCAGCAGCACAGTAGCCCAAGAAAAACTGTTTTTT. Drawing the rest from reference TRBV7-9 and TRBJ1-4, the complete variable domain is DTGVSQNPRHKITKRGQNVTFRCDPISEHNRLYWYRQTLGQGPEFLTYFQNEAQLEKSRLLSDRFSAERPKGSFSTLEIQRTEQGDSAMYLCASSTVAQEKLFFGSGTQLSVL.

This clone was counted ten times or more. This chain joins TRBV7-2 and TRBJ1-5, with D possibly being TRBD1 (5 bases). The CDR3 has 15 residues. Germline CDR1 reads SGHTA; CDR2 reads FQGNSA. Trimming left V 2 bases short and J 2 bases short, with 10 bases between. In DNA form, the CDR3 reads TGTGCCAGCAGCTTATTGGGGGGGGGCAATCAGCCCCAGCATTTT. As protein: CASSLLGGGNQPQHF.

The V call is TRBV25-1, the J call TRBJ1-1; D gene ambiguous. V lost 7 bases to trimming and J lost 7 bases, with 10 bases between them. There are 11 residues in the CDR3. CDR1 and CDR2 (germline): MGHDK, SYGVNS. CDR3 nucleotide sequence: TGTGCCAGCAAATTTCGTGGTGAAGCTTTCTTT. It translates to CASKFRGEAFF.

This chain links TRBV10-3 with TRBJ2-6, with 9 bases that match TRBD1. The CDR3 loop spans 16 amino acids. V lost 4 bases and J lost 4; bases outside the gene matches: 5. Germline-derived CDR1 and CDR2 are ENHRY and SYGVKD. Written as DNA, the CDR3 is TGTGCCATCAGTGTTAACAGGGGGCTGGGGGCCAACGTCCTGACTTTC. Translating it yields CAISVNRGLGANVLTF.

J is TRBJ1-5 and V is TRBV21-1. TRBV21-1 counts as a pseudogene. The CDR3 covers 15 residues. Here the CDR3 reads CASSKATPTNQPQHF. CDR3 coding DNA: TGTGCCAGCAGCAAAGCTACTCCCACAAATCAGCCCCAGCATTTT.

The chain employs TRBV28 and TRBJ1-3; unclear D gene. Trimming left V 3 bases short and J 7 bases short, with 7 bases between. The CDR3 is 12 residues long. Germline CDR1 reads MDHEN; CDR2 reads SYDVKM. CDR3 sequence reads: CASSFATNTIYF. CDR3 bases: TGTGCCAGCAGTTTCGCAACCAACACCATATATTTT.

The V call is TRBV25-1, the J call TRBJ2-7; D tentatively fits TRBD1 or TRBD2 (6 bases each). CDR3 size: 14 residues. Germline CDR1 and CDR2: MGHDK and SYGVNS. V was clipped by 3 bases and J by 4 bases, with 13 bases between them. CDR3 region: CASSEGGFRYEQYF. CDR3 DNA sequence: TGTGCCAGCAGTGAGGGGGGCTTCCGATACGAGCAGTACTTC.

CDR3 region: CASRNRYEQYF. The CDR3 DNA sequence: TGTGCCAGCAGGAATCGGTACGAGCAGTACTTC. The rearrangement joins TRBV6-5 to TRBJ2-7; unclear D gene. Germline loops: CDR1 MNHEY, CDR2 SVGAGI. The CDR3 contains 11 residues. Trimming removed 6 bases at V and 4 bases at J, with 7 bases between.

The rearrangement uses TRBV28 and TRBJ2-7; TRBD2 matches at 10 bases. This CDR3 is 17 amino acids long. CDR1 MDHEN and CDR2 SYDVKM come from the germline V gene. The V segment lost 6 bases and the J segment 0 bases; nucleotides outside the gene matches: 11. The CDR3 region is CASSPPRTSGISYEQYF. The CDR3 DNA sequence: TGTGCCAGCAGCCCTCCCCGGACTAGCGGCATCTCCTACGAGCAGTACTTC. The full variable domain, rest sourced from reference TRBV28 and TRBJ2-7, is DVKVTQSSRYLVKRTGEKVFLECVQDMDHENMFWYRQDPGLGLRLIYFSYDVKMKEKGDIPEGYSVSREKKERFSLILESASTNQTSMYLCASSPPRTSGISYEQYFGPGTRLTVT.

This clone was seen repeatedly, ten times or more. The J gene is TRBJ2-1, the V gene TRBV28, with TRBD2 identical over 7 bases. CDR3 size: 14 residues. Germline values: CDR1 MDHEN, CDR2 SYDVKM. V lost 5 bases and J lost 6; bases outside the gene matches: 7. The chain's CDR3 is CASSPTGGANEQFF. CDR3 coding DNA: TGTGCCAGCAGTCCGACGGGAGGTGCCAATGAGCAGTTCTTC.

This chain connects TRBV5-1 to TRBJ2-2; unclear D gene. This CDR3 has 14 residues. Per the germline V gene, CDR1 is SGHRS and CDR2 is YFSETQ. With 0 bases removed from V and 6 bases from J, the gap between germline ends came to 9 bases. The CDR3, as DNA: TGCGCCAGCAGCTTGGGAGAAACCCCCGGGGAGCTGTTTTTT. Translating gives CASSLGETPGELFF.

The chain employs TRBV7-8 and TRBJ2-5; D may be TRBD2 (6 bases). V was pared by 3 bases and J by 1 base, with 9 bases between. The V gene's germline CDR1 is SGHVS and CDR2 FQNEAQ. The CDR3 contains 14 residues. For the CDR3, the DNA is TGTGCCAGCAGCTTGGGTAGCGGCCAAGAGACCCAGTACTTC. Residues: CASSLGSGQETQYF.

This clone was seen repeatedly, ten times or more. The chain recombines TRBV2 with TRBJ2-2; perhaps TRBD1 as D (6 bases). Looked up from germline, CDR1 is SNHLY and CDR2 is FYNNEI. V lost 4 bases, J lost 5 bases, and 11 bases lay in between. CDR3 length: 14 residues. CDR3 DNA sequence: TGTGCCAGCAGTGCCAGGGGAAGAACCGGGGAGCTGTTTTTT. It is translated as CASSARGRTGELFF.

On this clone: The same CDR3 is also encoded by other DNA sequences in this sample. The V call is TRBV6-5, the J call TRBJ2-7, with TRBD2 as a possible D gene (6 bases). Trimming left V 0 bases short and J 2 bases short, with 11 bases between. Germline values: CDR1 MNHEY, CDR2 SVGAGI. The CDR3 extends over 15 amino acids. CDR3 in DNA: TGTGCCAGCAGTTACTCTGCGGGGAGGCCCTACGAGCAGTACTTC. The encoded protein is CASSYSAGRPYEQYF.

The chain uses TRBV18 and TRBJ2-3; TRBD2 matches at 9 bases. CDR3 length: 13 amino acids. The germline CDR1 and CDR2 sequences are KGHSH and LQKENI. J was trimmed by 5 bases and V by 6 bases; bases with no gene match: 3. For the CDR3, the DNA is TGTGCCAGCTCGACTAGCGGCGGAGATACGCAGTATTTT. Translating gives CASSTSGGDTQYF.

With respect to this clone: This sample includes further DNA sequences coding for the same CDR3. CDR3 sequence: CASSFTPGLAGGSGQDADTQYF. As DNA, the CDR3 is TGTGCCAGCAGCTTCACCCCTGGACTAGCGGGAGGTTCGGGGCAAGACGCAGATACGCAGTATTTT. The rearrangement uses TRBV28 and TRBJ2-3; 14 bases are shared with TRBD2. From germline, CDR1 is MDHEN and CDR2 SYDVKM. V was clipped by 6 bases and J by 4 bases; unmatched bases: 24. The CDR3 has 22 residues.